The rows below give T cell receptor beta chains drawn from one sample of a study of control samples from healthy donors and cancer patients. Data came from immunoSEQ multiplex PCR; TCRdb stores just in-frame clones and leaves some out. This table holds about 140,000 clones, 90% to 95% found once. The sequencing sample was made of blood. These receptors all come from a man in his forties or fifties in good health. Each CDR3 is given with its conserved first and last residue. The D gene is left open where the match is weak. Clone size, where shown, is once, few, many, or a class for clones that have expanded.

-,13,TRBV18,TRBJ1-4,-,TGTGCCAGCTCAATCCAGGGTTTCGAAAAACTGTTTTTT,CASSIQGFEKLFF
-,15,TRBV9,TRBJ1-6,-,TGTGCCAGCAGCGTAGTGGGAGGGGAAGATTCACCCCTCCACTTT,CASSVVGGEDSPLHF
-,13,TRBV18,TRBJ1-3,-,TGTGCCAGCTCTCGAGACCGAGGAAACACCATATATTTT,CASSRDRGNTIYF
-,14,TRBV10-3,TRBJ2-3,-,TGTGCCATCAGGGCGGCCCAAGCGGCAGATACGCAGTATTTT,CAIRAAQAADTQYF
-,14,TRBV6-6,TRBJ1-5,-,TGTGCCAGCAGCAGAGGGGGTAACGGTCAGCCCCAGCATTTT,CASSRGGNGQPQHF
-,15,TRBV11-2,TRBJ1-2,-,TGTGCCAGCAGCTTAGTGTTCCAGGGCATGGGTGGCTACACCTTC,CASSLVFQGMGGYTF
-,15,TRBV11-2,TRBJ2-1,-,TGTGCCAGCAGCTTAGGGGCAGGGCCATACAATGAGCAGTTCTTC,CASSLGAGPYNEQFF
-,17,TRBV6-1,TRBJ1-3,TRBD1,TGTGCCAGCAGTGTCTCTCGGGACAGGGGCTCTGGAAACACCATATATTTT,CASSVSRDRGSGNTIYF
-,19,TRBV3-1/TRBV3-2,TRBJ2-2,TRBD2,TGTGCCAGCAGCCACGGACTAGCGGGCTGGGGGGGGAACACCGGGGAGCTGTTTTTT,CASSHGLAGWGGNTGELFF
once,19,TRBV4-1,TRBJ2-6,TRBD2,TGCGCCAGCAGCCAACAAAGGGGACTAGCGGGAGCTGGGGCCAACGTCCTGACTTTC,CASSQQRGLAGAGANVLTF
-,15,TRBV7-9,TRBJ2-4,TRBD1,TGTGCCAGCAGCCCCACCGGGACAGTCAAAAACATTCAGTACTTC,CASSPTGTVKNIQYF
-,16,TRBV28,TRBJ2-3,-,TGTGCCAGCAGTATCAACCCCCGTTCGGGGACAGATACGCAGTATTTT,CASSINPRSGTDTQYF
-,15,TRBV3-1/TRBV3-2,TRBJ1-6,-,TGTGCCAGCAGCCAAGATCCCAACTCCAATTCACCCCTCCACTTT,CASSQDPNSNSPLHF
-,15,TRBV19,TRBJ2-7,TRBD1,TGTGCCAGTATCATCCTGGCAGGGGGCGGTTGCGAGCAGTACTTC,CASIILAGGGCEQYF
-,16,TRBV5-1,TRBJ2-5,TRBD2,TGCGCCAGCAGCTTGGGTAGCGGGGGGATCCAAGAGACCCAGTACTTC,CASSLGSGGIQETQYF
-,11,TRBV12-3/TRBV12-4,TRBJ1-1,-,TGTGCCAGCAGCTTGGCGGGGATCGCTTTCTTT,CASSLAGIAFF
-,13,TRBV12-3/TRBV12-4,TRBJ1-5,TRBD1,TGTGCCAGCAGCCAGACAGGGATGATGGCCCAGCATTTT,CASSQTGMMAQHF
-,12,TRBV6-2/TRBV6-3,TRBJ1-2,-,TGTGCCAGCAGTGGGCCTCTCTATGGCTACACCTTC,CASSGPLYGYTF